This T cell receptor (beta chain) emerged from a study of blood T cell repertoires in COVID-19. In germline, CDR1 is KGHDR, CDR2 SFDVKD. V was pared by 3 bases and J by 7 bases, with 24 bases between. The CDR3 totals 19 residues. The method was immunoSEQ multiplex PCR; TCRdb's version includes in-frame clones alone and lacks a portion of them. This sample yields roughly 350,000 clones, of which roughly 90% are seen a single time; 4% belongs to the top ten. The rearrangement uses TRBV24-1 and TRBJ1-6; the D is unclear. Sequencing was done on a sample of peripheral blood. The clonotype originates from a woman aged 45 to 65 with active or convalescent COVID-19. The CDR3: CATSDREGKGGRGNSPLHF. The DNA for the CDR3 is TGTGCCACCAGTGATCGGGAGGGAAAGGGCGGGAGAGGAAATTCACCCCTCCACTTT.